This TCR beta chain emerged from a study of blood T cell repertoires in COVID-19. Across the study: Samples came from the United States, Italy and Spain, spanning acute and convalescent COVID-19. Nucleic acid was either cDNA or gDNA, and it came from T cells, B-cell-depleted T cells, or PBMCs.

The authors' processing: Reference gene primer amplification in the assay estimated nucleated cell counts. Produced via immunoSEQ multiplex PCR; TCRdb's table is partial and in-frame only. The DNA was the basis for D and trimming; V, J and clone size are from that table. In the table there are roughly 230,000 clones, approximately 85% of which are singletons. V lost 0 bases, J lost 8 bases, and 19 bases lay in between. Germline V lookup: CDR1 LGHDT, CDR2 YNNKEL (reference sequence). CDR3 length: 17 residues. Patients at the Seattle site were enrolled during active infection and followed longitudinally.

The sequence derives from a man aged 50 to 59 with COVID-19, enrolled during active disease. Sequencing used peripheral blood. V usage is TRBV3-1 (or the pseudogene TRBV3-2) and J usage is TRBJ1-4; TRBD1 might be the D (5 bases). The CDR3 DNA reads TGTGCCAGCAGCCAAGATAAGCTCACCCTGGGGGGGGAAAAACTGTTTTTT. This sequence encodes CASSQDKLTLGGEKLFF.